The rows below give T cell receptor delta chains drawn from one sample of a study of gamma-delta T cells after stem cell transplantation. TCRdb fed the RT-PCR reads into CATT to redo clone calling. The sample has 3,400 or so delta-chain clones, 21% seen once. The sample consisted of gamma-delta T cells. These receptors were taken from a human donor. It is not recorded whose cells these are; they may come from a transplant donor. Each CDR3 is given with its conserved first and last residue. D genes are given only for firm matches. Sizes are listed as once, few, many or a size class.

J gene	CDR3 length	V gene	clone size	D gene	CDR3 protein	CDR3 DNA
TRDJ1	19	TRDV2	large	NA	CACDTLGLYPNRFTDKLIF	TGTGCCTGTGACACCCTTGGTTTGTACCCGAACCGGTTCACCGATAAACTCATCTTT
TRDJ1	16	TRDV2	large	TRDD3	CACEPLGDTSYDKLIF	TGTGCCTGTGAACCTCTGGGGGATACTTCATACGATAAACTCATCTTT
TRDJ1	14	TRDV2	medium-sized	TRDD3	CACDKMGDHGKLIF	TGTGCCTGTGATAAGATGGGGGATCATGGCAAACTCATCTTT
TRDJ1	15	TRDV2	medium-sized	TRDD3	CACDTLGAFTDKLIF	TGTGCCTGTGACACCCTGGGGGCCTTCACCGATAAACTCATCTTT
TRDJ1	14	TRDV2	many	NA	CACDTLLKTDKLIF	TGTGCCTGTGACACCCTACTCAAGACCGATAAACTCATCTTT